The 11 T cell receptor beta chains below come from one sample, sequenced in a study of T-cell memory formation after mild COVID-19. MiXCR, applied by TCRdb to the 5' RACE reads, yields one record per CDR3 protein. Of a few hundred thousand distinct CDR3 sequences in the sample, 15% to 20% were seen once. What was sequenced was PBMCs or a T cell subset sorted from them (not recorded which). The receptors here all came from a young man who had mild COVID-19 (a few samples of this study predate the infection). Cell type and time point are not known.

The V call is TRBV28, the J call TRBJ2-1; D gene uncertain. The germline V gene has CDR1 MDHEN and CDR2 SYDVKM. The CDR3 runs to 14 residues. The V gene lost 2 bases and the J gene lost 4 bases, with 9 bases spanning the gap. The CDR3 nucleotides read TGTGCCAGCAGTTTAGTTTCCACATACAATGAGCAGTTCTTC. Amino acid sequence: CASSLVSTYNEQFF.

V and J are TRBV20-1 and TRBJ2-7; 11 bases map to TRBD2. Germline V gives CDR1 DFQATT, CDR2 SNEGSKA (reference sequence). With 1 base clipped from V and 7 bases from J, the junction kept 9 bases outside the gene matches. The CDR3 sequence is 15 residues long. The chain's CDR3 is CSARVAGGPPTEQYV. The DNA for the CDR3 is TGCAGTGCTAGAGTAGCGGGGGGGCCACCCACTGAGCAGTACGTC.

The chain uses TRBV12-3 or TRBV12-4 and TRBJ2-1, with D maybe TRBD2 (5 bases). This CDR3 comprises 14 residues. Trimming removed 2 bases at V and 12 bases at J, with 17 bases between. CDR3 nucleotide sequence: TGTGCCAGCAGTTTACCTCCAACGGTTAGCGCGCAGTTCTTC. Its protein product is CASSLPPTVSAQFF.

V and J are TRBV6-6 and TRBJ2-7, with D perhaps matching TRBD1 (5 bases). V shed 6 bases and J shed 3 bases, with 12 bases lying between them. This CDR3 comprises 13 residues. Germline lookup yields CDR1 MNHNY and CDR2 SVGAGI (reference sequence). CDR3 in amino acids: CASSDPGNYEQYV. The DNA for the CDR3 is TGTGCCAGCAGCGACCCAGGGAACTACGAGCAGTACGTC.

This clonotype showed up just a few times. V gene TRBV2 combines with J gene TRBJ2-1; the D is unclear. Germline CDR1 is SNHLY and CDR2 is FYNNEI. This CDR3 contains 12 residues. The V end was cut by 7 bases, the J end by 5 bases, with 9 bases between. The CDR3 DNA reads TGTGCCAGCAAGGCAGGAAACAATGAGCAGTTCTTC. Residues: CASKAGNNEQFF.

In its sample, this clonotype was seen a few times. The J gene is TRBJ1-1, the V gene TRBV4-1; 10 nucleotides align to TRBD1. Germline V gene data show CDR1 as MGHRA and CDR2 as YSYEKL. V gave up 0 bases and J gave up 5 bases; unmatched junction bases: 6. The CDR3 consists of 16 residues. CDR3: CASSQEGTGDWTEAFF. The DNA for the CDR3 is TGCGCCAGCAGCCAAGAGGGGACAGGGGATTGGACTGAAGCTTTCTTT.

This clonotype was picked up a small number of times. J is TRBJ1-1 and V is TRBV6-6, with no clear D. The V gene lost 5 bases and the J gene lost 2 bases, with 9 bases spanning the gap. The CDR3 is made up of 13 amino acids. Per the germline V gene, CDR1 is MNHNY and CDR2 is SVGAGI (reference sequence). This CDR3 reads CASSPDGNTEAFF. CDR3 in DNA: TGTGCCAGCAGTCCGGACGGAAACACTGAAGCTTTCTTT.

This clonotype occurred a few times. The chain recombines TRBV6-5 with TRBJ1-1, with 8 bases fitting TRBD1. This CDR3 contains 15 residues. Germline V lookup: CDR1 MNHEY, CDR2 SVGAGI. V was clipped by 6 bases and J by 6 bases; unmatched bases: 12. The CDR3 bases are TGTGCCAGCAGGCGTGCGACAGGGGCAGACGCTGAAGCTTTCTTT. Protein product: CASRRATGADAEAFF.

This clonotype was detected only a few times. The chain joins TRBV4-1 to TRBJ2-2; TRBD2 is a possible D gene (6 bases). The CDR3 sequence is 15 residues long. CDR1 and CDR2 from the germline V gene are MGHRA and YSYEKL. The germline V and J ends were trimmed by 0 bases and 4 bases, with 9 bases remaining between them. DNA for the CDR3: TGCGCCAGCAGCCAAGAGGGACTTCTCACCGGGGAGCTGTTTTTT. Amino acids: CASSQEGLLTGELFF.

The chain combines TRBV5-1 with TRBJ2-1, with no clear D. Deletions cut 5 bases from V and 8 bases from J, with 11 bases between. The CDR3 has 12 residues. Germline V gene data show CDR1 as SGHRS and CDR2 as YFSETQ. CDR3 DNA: TGCGCCAGCAGGGAAGGGTTGGATGAGCAGTTCTTC. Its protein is CASREGLDEQFF. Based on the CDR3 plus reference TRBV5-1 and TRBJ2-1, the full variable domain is KAGVTQTPRYLIKTRGQQVTLSCSPISGHRSVSWYQQTPGQGLQFLFEYFSETQRNKGNFPGRFSGRQFSNSRSEMNVSTLELGDSALYLCASREGLDEQFFGPGTRLTVL.

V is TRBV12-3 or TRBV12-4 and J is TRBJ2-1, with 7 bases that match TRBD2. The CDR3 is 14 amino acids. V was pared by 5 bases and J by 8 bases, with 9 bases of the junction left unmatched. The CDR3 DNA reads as TGTGCCAGCAGTCCCTATACTAGCGCCGATGAGCAGTTCTTC. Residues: CASSPYTSADEQFF.